These 26 T cell receptor beta chains originate from one sample sequenced in a study of regulatory T cells in long-lasting Graves disease. TCR beta libraries were built with iRepertoire HTBI primers and Arm-PCR of CDR3 regions. From the multiplex PCR reads, TCRdb called clonotypes with MiXCR, one entry per CDR3 protein. The table includes a few hundred thousand distinct CDR3 sequences, 15% detected once. Time point in this sample: newly diagnosed GD, antithyroid drugs for less than 3 months. The TCR library was prepared using RNA isolated from PBMCs. The same sample was also studied in work on T cells in Graves' hyperthyroidism and ophthalmopathy.

Sample: peripheral blood mononuclear cells (PBMCs), taken at new diagnosis, from a patient treated with antithyroid drugs. Receptors were obtained from a woman between 40 and 50 years old with Graves disease.

There are many counts of this clonotype. The J gene is TRBJ1-1, the V gene TRBV28; TRBD1 matches 7 bases. The germline gives CDR1 MDHEN, CDR2 SYDVKM. The CDR3 loop spans 15 amino acids. V shed 5 bases, J shed 4 bases, and the junction held 10 bases outside the gene matches. In nucleotides, the CDR3 is TGTGCCAGCAGTCCTACAGGGGCTTGGGGCACTGAAGCTTTCTTT. Residues: CASSPTGAWGTEAFF.

Worth noting for this clonotype: A junction boundary mismatches the germline segment, possibly from a read error. The chain carries TRBV5-1 and TRBJ1-2; possibly TRBD1 for D (5 bases). Germline lookup yields CDR1 SGHRS and CDR2 YFSETQ. CDR3 size: 11 residues. This CDR3 reads CTSSLGLGYTF. The CDR3 DNA reads as TGCACCAGCAGCTTGGGGCTTGGCTACACCTTC.

The chain has TRBV20-1 and TRBJ1-2; D is ambiguous. The CDR3 runs 13 residues. The V end lost 0 bases, the J end lost 7 bases, and 12 bases lay between the germline ends. Germline assignment: CDR1 DFQATT and CDR2 SNEGSKA (reference sequence). As DNA, the CDR3 is TGCAGTGCTAGAGACCTTGGGTTACTTGGCTACACCTTC. Translation gives CSARDLGLLGYTF.

This clonotype has ten or more counts. This chain uses TRBV7-9 with TRBJ2-7; D ambiguous. The V gene's germline CDR1 is SEHNR and CDR2 FQNEAQ (reference sequence). CDR3 length: 12 amino acids. Deletions cut 1 base from V and 6 bases from J, with 7 bases between. In nucleotides, the CDR3 is TGTGCCAGCAGCTTAGGCCACTCCGAGCAGTACTTC. Protein product: CASSLGHSEQYF.

At least ten counts were recorded for this clonotype. The chain carries TRBV27 and TRBJ1-2; tentatively, D is TRBD1 (5 bases). This CDR3 has 12 amino acids. CDR1 and CDR2 (germline): MNHEY, SMNVEV (reference sequence). The V gene lost 7 bases and the J gene lost 8 bases, with 14 bases spanning the gap. In DNA form, the CDR3 reads TGTGCCAGCACGACCGGGACGCGAGGCTACACCTTC. Its protein is CASTTGTRGYTF.

The table lists this clonotype with many counts. The V and J genes are TRBV6-2 or TRBV6-3 and TRBJ2-7; D is tentatively TRBD1 or TRBD2 (5 bases each). Germline CDR1 and CDR2: MNHEY and SVGEGT. The germline V and J ends were trimmed by 2 bases and 3 bases, with 11 bases remaining between them. The CDR3 totals 14 residues. CDR3 DNA: TGTGCCAGCAGTTACGGGGGAGCGTTCTACGAGCAGTACTTC. This codes for CASSYGGAFYEQYF.

This clonotype was counted many times. V gene TRBV12-3 or TRBV12-4 combines with J gene TRBJ2-1; tentative D call: TRBD2 (5 bases). The V gene lost 6 bases and the J gene lost 2 bases, with 5 bases spanning the gap. This CDR3 has 12 residues. The DNA of the CDR3 is TGTGCCAGCAGGGGAGCCTACAATGAGCAGTTCTTC. It translates to CASRGAYNEQFF.

This clonotype was picked up a small number of times. The rearrangement links TRBV9 to TRBJ1-1; 7 bases are shared with TRBD1. The germline gives CDR1 SGDLS, CDR2 YYNGEE. CDR3 size: 17 residues. The V gene end was trimmed by 0 bases and the J gene end by 4 bases; junction bases not matched to a gene: 12. CDR3 bases: TGTGCCAGCAGCGTAGAACTTTCGGACAGGATTGCCACTGAAGCTTTCTTT. This gives the protein CASSVELSDRIATEAFF. The full variable domain, its missing parts supplied by reference TRBV9 and TRBJ1-1, is DSGVTQTPKHLITATGQRVTLRCSPRSGDLSVYWYQQSLDQGLQFLIQYYNGEERAKGNILERFSAQQFPDLHSELNLSSLELGDSALYFCASSVELSDRIATEAFFGQGTRLTVV.

As concerns this clonotype: A read error is possible here, since a much larger clone lies one base away. The J gene is TRBJ2-5, the V gene TRBV6-2 or TRBV6-3; TRBD1 matches at 8 bases. V trimming: 9 bases; J trimming: 5 bases; junction bases outside the gene matches: 8. Germline V gene lookup returns CDR1 MNHEY and CDR2 SVGEGT. The CDR3 loop spans 13 amino acids. The CDR3 region is CARSGQGMETQYF. In DNA form, the CDR3 reads TGTGCCAGAAGTGGACAGGGAATGGAGACCCAGTACTTC.

This clonotype was counted a few times. The V and J genes are TRBV7-6 and TRBJ2-1, with 8 nucleotides matching TRBD2. Losses at the gene ends were 5 bases for V and 10 bases for J; bases not matched to a gene: 13. Germline CDR1 reads SGHVS; CDR2 reads FNYEAQ. The CDR3 contains 15 residues. The DNA for the CDR3 is TGTGCCAGCAGCCCTCCGGGGGGGCTCGGAGGCGAGCAGTTCTTC. Its translation is CASSPPGGLGGEQFF. The whole variable domain, remainder taken from reference TRBV7-6 and TRBJ2-1, is GAGVSQSPRYKVTKRGQDVALRCDPISGHVSLYWYRQALGQGPEFLTYFNYEAQQDKSGLPNDRFSAERPEGSISTLTIQRTEQRDSAMYRCASSPPGGLGGEQFFGPGTRLTVL.

Many counts were recorded for this clonotype. The rearrangement uses TRBV30 and TRBJ2-1; no definite D call. The CDR3 contains 15 residues. V was shortened by 2 bases and J by 7 bases, with 18 bases between the two germline ends. Per the germline V gene, CDR1 is GTSNPN and CDR2 is SVGIG (reference sequence). Here the CDR3 DNA reads TGTGCCTGGAGTCGGACCGCTTGGGGTTTTAATGAGCAGTTCTTC. Its protein product is CAWSRTAWGFNEQFF.

This chain links TRBV27 with TRBJ1-4; D is unresolved. V lost 6 bases, J lost 5 bases, and 16 bases lay in between. CDR1 and CDR2 from the germline V gene are MNHEY and SMNVEV (reference sequence). CDR3 size: 15 residues. CDR3 loop: CASRSMGERNEKLFF. DNA for the CDR3: TGTGCCAGCAGATCCATGGGAGAAAGAAATGAAAAACTGTTTTTT.

This clonotype has ten or more counts. The chain recombines TRBV27 with TRBJ2-5, with unresolved D. From germline, CDR1 is MNHEY and CDR2 SMNVEV (reference sequence). The germline V and J ends were trimmed by 5 bases and 5 bases, with 12 bases remaining between them. This CDR3 has 13 residues. The CDR3 loop reads CASSLAGYETQYF. The DNA of the CDR3 is TGTGCCAGCAGTCTCGCCGGGTACGAGACCCAGTACTTC.

This clonotype was counted many times. The rearrangement uses TRBV12-3 or TRBV12-4 and TRBJ2-1; TRBD1 aligns across 7 bases. The CDR3 covers 16 residues. V was clipped by 1 base and J by 2 bases; unmatched bases: 5. The CDR3, as DNA: TGTGCCAGCAGTTTAGAAGGGGGCGCAACCTACAATGAGCAGTTCTTC. This codes for CASSLEGGATYNEQFF.

CDR3: CASSKTGGEVGNTIYF. In DNA form, the CDR3 reads TGTGCCAGCAGTAAGACAGGTGGGGAGGTCGGAAACACCATATATTTT. V and J are TRBV2 and TRBJ1-3; D is possibly TRBD1 (6 bases). The V end was cut by 5 bases, the J end by 4 bases, with 18 bases between. This CDR3 has 16 amino acids. Germline V gene data show CDR1 as SNHLY and CDR2 as FYNNEI.

This clonotype was detected many times. This chain joins TRBV19 and TRBJ1-4, with a tentative D call TRBD1 (5 bases). V lost 3 bases and J lost 8, with 13 bases in between. CDR1 is LNHDA and CDR2 is SQIVND in the germline V gene (reference sequence). This CDR3 contains 14 residues. CDR3 loop: CASSINRFQEKLFF. In DNA form, the CDR3 reads TGTGCCAGTAGTATCAACAGGTTTCAGGAAAAACTGTTTTTT.

The V gene is TRBV12-5, the J gene TRBJ2-6; no definite D call. The germline V gene encodes CDR1 LGHNT and CDR2 FRNRAP. The CDR3 contains 15 residues. Trimming took off 1 base at V and 4 bases at J, with 8 bases between the two ends. CDR3 protein: CASGLGVAGANVLTF. The CDR3 region has the DNA TGTGCTAGTGGTTTGGGGGTCGCGGGGGCCAACGTCCTGACTTTC. Together with reference TRBV12-5 and TRBJ2-6, the CDR3 gives the full variable domain: DARVTQTPRHKVTEMGQEVTMRCQPILGHNTVFWYRQTMMQGLELLAYFRNRAPLDDSGMPKDRFSAEMPDATLATLKIQPSEPRDSAVYFCASGLGVAGANVLTFGAGSRLTVL.

In its sample, this clonotype was seen many times. The V gene is TRBV24-1, the J gene TRBJ2-1; 11 positions agree with TRBD1. V gave up 5 bases and J gave up 9 bases; unmatched junction bases: 11. Germline V CDR1 and CDR2: KGHDR, SFDVKD. The CDR3 consists of 16 residues. The CDR3 reads CATSAPGGQGAGEQFF. Here the CDR3 DNA reads TGTGCCACCAGTGCCCCAGGAGGACAGGGGGCGGGTGAGCAGTTCTTC.

J is TRBJ1-1 and V is TRBV29-1; possible D gene TRBD1, 6 bases. Germline loops: CDR1 SQVTM, CDR2 ANQGSEA. V lost 8 bases, J lost 10 bases, and 17 bases lay in between. This CDR3 region has 11 residues. As DNA, the CDR3 is TGCAGCATCGGGGGGCTGTCGGGAGCTTTCTTT. This translates into CSIGGLSGAFF.

This clonotype came up many times. The V gene is TRBV27, the J gene TRBJ1-1; perhaps TRBD1 as D (5 bases). In germline, CDR1 is MNHEY, CDR2 SMNVEV (reference sequence). This CDR3 region has 14 residues. Trimming pared 8 bases from V and 3 bases from J, leaving 16 bases between. CDR3 sequence reads: CASQTSGEDTEAFF. CDR3 nucleotides: TGTGCCAGCCAAACGTCGGGGGAGGACACTGAAGCTTTCTTT.

This clonotype was recorded many times. This chain links TRBV29-1 with TRBJ2-3; no reliable D call. Germline V gene data show CDR1 as SQVTM and CDR2 as ANQGSEA. V was clipped by 4 bases and J by 0 bases, with 8 bases between them. The CDR3 spans 13 residues. As DNA, the CDR3 is TGCAGCGTTGTTGCTACTAGCACAGATACGCAGTATTTT. Residues: CSVVATSTDTQYF.

This clonotype was observed at least ten times. The chain carries TRBV29-1 and TRBJ2-3; maybe TRBD2 (6 bases). The CDR3 extends over 15 amino acids. The V gene lost 3 bases and the J gene lost 2 bases, with 15 bases spanning the gap. Germline lookup yields CDR1 SQVTM and CDR2 ANQGSEA. CDR3 sequence: CSVDRTGATTDTQYF. The CDR3 coding sequence is TGCAGCGTTGATCGGACGGGAGCCACCACAGATACGCAGTATTTT.

V gene TRBV27 combines with J gene TRBJ1-6; D perhaps matches TRBD1 (5 bases). V dropped 1 base and J dropped 6 bases, with 13 bases sitting between them. In germline, CDR1 is MNHEY, CDR2 SMNVEV (reference sequence). The CDR3 sequence is 16 residues long. This CDR3 is CASSLFRGRSNSPLHF. The CDR3 DNA sequence: TGTGCCAGCAGTTTATTTCGGGGACGGTCTAATTCACCCCTCCACTTT.

This clonotype appeared many times. The chain links TRBV28 to TRBJ1-2; 10 bases fit TRBD1. This CDR3 is built from 15 residues. With V trimmed by 3 bases and J by 2 bases, 3 bases remained unmatched. Germline assignment: CDR1 MDHEN and CDR2 SYDVKM. The CDR3 loop is CASSLWTGGNYGYTF. CDR3 DNA sequence: TGTGCCAGCAGTTTGTGGACAGGGGGGAACTATGGCTACACCTTC.

This clonotype was found many times. The CDR3 region has the DNA TGCGCCAGCAGCTTGCTTGCAGAATACGAGCAGTACTTC. It encodes CASSLLAEYEQYF. This chain connects TRBV5-1 to TRBJ2-7, with unresolved D. Germline CDR1 reads SGHRS; CDR2 reads YFSETQ. The CDR3 covers 13 residues. Deletions cut 1 base from V and 4 bases from J, with 9 bases between.

This chain links TRBV29-1 with TRBJ2-7; possible D gene TRBD2, 6 bases. The CDR3 totals 13 residues. The germline CDR1 and CDR2 sequences are SQVTM and ANQGSEA. The germline V and J ends were trimmed by 4 bases and 0 bases, with 10 bases remaining between them. For the CDR3, the DNA is TGCAGCGTTGTGCGCGGGGACTCCTACGAGCAGTACTTC. Protein sequence: CSVVRGDSYEQYF.